The T cell receptor (beta chain) described here comes from a study of shared clonotypes between healthy human individuals. Repertoires were generated with immunoSEQ multiplex PCR, while TCRdb's copy carries only in-frame clones and drops some. Seen here are 2 million to 2.5 million clones, 85% to 95% observed once, and the top ten hold about 0.41%. V was shortened by 9 bases and J by 4 bases, with 19 bases between the two germline ends. The CDR3 sequence is 14 residues long. Germline V lookup: CDR1 MNHEY, CDR2 SVGAGI. The sample was naive CD4+ T cells from PBMCs. The subset: CD45RA+ positively selected. The source is a man between 18 and 35 years old in good health. Some clones in this sample may be carry-over from other donors' samples. V usage is TRBV6-5 and J usage is TRBJ2-7, with D hard to call. The CDR3 is CASAYVNNPYEQYF. As DNA, the CDR3 is TGTGCCAGTGCATACGTCAACAACCCTTACGAGCAGTACTTC.